The 30 T cell receptor beta chains below come from one sample, sequenced in a study of T-cell memory formation after mild COVID-19. MiXCR was run by TCRdb on the 5' RACE reads, yielding one entry per CDR3 protein. The sample shows approximately 400,000 distinct CDR3 sequences, about a sixth of them seen only once. Sequencing was carried out using PBMCs or a T cell subset sorted from them (not recorded which). Every receptor here comes from a man in his late teens or twenties who had mild COVID-19 (a few samples of this study predate the infection). Cell type and time point are not known.

This clonotype was recorded only once. This chain uses TRBV4-3 with TRBJ2-5, with 7 positions matching TRBD2. J lost 13 bases, V lost 4 bases, and 9 bases had no gene match. CDR3 length: 12 amino acids. Germline V gene sequence: CDR1 LGHNA, CDR2 YSLEER. This CDR3 is CASSPRDSGGYF. The CDR3 region has the DNA TGCGCCAGCAGCCCCCGGGACTCGGGGGGGTACTTC.

The rearrangement joins TRBV9 to TRBJ2-3; 9 nucleotides align to TRBD1. V lost 2 bases, J lost 1 base, and 2 bases stayed unmatched. The CDR3 sequence is 15 residues long. Germline V CDR1 and CDR2: SGDLS, YYNGEE. CDR3 DNA: TGTGCCAGCAGCGTCCGGGACAGGGGCACAGATACGCAGTATTTT. Its protein product is CASSVRDRGTDTQYF.

This clonotype was picked up a small number of times. V gene TRBV12-5 combines with J gene TRBJ1-6, with a possible D match to TRBD1 (6 bases). Trimming removed 4 bases from V and 4 bases from J, with 17 bases in between. Germline CDR1 and CDR2: LGHNT and FRNRAP. The CDR3 has 17 residues. CDR3 DNA sequence: TGTGCTAGTGGTTCATCACAGGGTCTGGATTATAATTCACCCCTCCACTTT. This translates into CASGSSQGLDYNSPLHF.

This clonotype was detected only a few times. J is TRBJ2-5 and V is TRBV15, with D uncertain. The germline gives CDR1 LNHNV, CDR2 YYDKDF (reference sequence). V was shortened by 0 bases and J by 2 bases, with 4 bases between the two germline ends. This CDR3 region has 13 residues. The CDR3: CATSRDFQETQYF. The CDR3 DNA reads TGTGCCACCAGCAGAGATTTTCAAGAGACCCAGTACTTC.

This clonotype has more than one count but fewer than ten. The gene calls are TRBV12-3 or TRBV12-4 and TRBJ1-2, with D unclear. This CDR3 region has 14 residues. Trimming shortened V by 7 bases and J by 8 bases, and 20 bases separated the two germline ends. The CDR3 protein is CASNPRRGSQGYTF. Here the CDR3 DNA reads TGTGCCAGCAACCCCAGGCGGGGATCGCAAGGCTACACCTTC.

The V gene is TRBV11-2, the J gene TRBJ2-3, with D possibly being TRBD1 (5 bases). Germline CDR1 SGHAT, CDR2 FQNNGV. Trimming took off 0 bases at V and 0 bases at J, with 13 bases between the two ends. The CDR3 is 17 residues long. The CDR3 region is CASSLDGQGRSTDTQYF. DNA of the CDR3: TGTGCCAGCAGCTTAGACGGGCAGGGAAGGAGCACAGATACGCAGTATTTT.

The rearrangement joins TRBV4-3 to TRBJ1-1, with D unresolved. The ends were cut back, 9 bases at V and 6 bases at J, with 17 bases in the middle. Per germline, CDR1 LGHNA and CDR2 YSLEER. The CDR3 loop spans 13 amino acids. The DNA of the CDR3 is TGCGCCAGTCGGGCGTTGGGCGACTCTGAAGCTTTCTTT. It translates to CASRALGDSEAFF.

V is TRBV6-1 and J is TRBJ2-1; D gene uncertain. Trimming removed 6 bases at V and 0 bases at J, with 18 bases between. Germline V CDR1 and CDR2: MNHNS, SASEGT. CDR3 size: 17 residues. The CDR3 nucleotides are TGTGCCAGCAGACCCATGGTGGGTAGGCGCTCCTACAATGAGCAGTTCTTC. The encoded protein is CASRPMVGRRSYNEQFF.

The V call is TRBV6-5, the J call TRBJ1-5, with 8 bases matching TRBD1. CDR1 is MNHEY, CDR2 SVGAGI, per germline. The CDR3 has 13 residues. V was pared by 8 bases and J by 7 bases, with 7 bases of the junction left unmatched. CDR3 sequence: CASGRTGRQPQHF. CDR3 nucleotides: TGTGCCAGCGGTCGGACAGGGCGACAGCCCCAGCATTTT.

The chain has TRBV12-3 or TRBV12-4 and TRBJ1-2; D is ambiguous. V was shortened by 2 bases and J by 1 base, with 5 bases between the two germline ends. This CDR3 spans 13 amino acids. The CDR3 loop is CASSLPVNYGYTF. Here the CDR3 DNA reads TGTGCCAGCAGTTTACCCGTTAACTATGGCTACACCTTC.

This chain connects TRBV4-3 to TRBJ1-5, with D uncertain. This CDR3 is 14 amino acids long. CDR1 is LGHNA and CDR2 is YSLEER in the germline V gene. Trimming cost V 2 bases and J 0 bases, with 5 bases left between them. CDR3: CASSQFYSNQPQHF. DNA for the CDR3: TGCGCCAGCAGCCAATTTTATAGCAATCAGCCCCAGCATTTT.

There are many counts of this clonotype. This rearrangement joins TRBV5-1 to TRBJ2-5, with TRBD2 matching over 13 bases. The J segment lost 4 bases and the V segment lost 4 bases, leaving 10 bases of the junction unmatched. From germline, CDR1 is SGHRS and CDR2 YFSETQ. The CDR3 is 17 residues long. Here the CDR3 reads CASSRGQGLAGLETQYF. DNA of the CDR3: TGCGCCAGCAGCCGAGGACAGGGACTAGCGGGGTTAGAGACCCAGTACTTC.

This rearrangement joins TRBV11-2 to TRBJ2-5; 7 nucleotides align to TRBD2. The V gene's germline CDR1 is SGHAT and CDR2 FQNNGV. Unmatched junction bases numbered 9, after V lost 0 bases and J lost 5 bases. This CDR3 comprises 16 residues. The CDR3 is CASSLEFTGRTETQYF. As DNA, the CDR3 is TGTGCCAGCAGCTTAGAATTTACCGGGAGGACTGAGACCCAGTACTTC.

The genes are TRBV24-1 and TRBJ2-3, with a tentative D call TRBD1 (6 bases). This CDR3 is 16 amino acids long. The V and J ends lost 9 bases and 5 bases respectively, with 23 bases between them. Looked up from germline, CDR1 is KGHDR and CDR2 is SFDVKD. The CDR3 DNA sequence: TGTGCCACCCAAAAGGGGACACCGGTCCCGGGAGATACGCAGTATTTT. Its translation: CATQKGTPVPGDTQYF.

This clonotype turned up a few times. The rearrangement uses TRBV12-3 or TRBV12-4 and TRBJ2-1; D possibly uses TRBD1 or TRBD2 (7 bases each). V was cut by 7 bases and J by 4 bases, with 14 bases left in between. The CDR3 covers 14 residues. The CDR3 spells CASTRGGRYNEQFF. For the CDR3, the DNA is TGTGCCAGCACCAGGGGGGGGCGGTACAATGAGCAGTTCTTC.

There are a few counts of this clonotype. The rearrangement joins TRBV6-5 to TRBJ2-3; no firm D call. In germline, CDR1 is MNHEY, CDR2 SVGAGI. This CDR3 region has 13 residues. With 0 bases removed from V and 4 bases from J, the gap between germline ends came to 5 bases. CDR3 protein: CASSYSTADTQYF. The CDR3 DNA reads TGTGCCAGCAGTTACTCGACGGCAGATACGCAGTATTTT.

The genes are TRBV27 and TRBJ1-2, with 8 nucleotides matching TRBD1. The trim removed 5 bases at V and 4 bases at J, leaving 9 bases unmatched. This CDR3 has 15 amino acids. Germline V gene sequence: CDR1 MNHEY, CDR2 SMNVEV (reference sequence). The chain's CDR3 is CASSPGTGFLYGYTF. CDR3 nucleotide sequence: TGTGCCAGCAGTCCCGGGACAGGTTTCCTCTATGGCTACACCTTC.

This clonotype came up many times. The chain uses TRBV5-1 and TRBJ2-3; TRBD2 matches at 8 bases. J lost 4 bases, V lost 0 bases, and 10 bases had no gene match. Germline V CDR1 and CDR2: SGHRS, YFSETQ. The CDR3 extends over 17 amino acids. Here the CDR3 DNA reads TGCGCCAGCAGCTTGGAGGGTACTAGCGGAAATGCAGATACGCAGTATTTT. This gives the protein CASSLEGTSGNADTQYF. Using reference TRBV5-1 and TRBJ2-3 for the parts outside the CDR3, the full variable domain is KAGVTQTPRYLIKTRGQQVTLSCSPISGHRSVSWYQQTPGQGLQFLFEYFSETQRNKGNFPGRFSGRQFSNSRSEMNVSTLELGDSALYLCASSLEGTSGNADTQYFGPGTRLTVL.

The chain is built from TRBV12-3 or TRBV12-4 and TRBJ2-1, with D possibly matching TRBD2 (5 bases). Trimming pared 6 bases from V and 2 bases from J, leaving 11 bases between. The CDR3 extends over 14 amino acids. DNA for the CDR3: TGTGCCAGCAGGGCCCGAGGGCCCTACAATGAGCAGTTCTTC. This translates into CASRARGPYNEQFF.

The rearrangement links TRBV6-1 to TRBJ1-5; TRBD1 might be the D (5 bases). The CDR3 contains 14 residues. The V and J ends lost 7 bases and 7 bases respectively, with 17 bases between them. Germline V gene sequence: CDR1 MNHNS, CDR2 SASEGT. The CDR3 DNA reads TGTGCCAGCACCAGGGCAGTAGTCGGGCAGCCCCAGCATTTT. Its protein is CASTRAVVGQPQHF.

The chain links TRBV12-3 or TRBV12-4 to TRBJ1-2; maybe TRBD1 (5 bases). The length of the CDR3 is 14 residues. With 5 bases removed from V and 0 bases from J, the gap between germline ends came to 10 bases. CDR3: CASSPGTANYGYTF. CDR3 DNA sequence: TGTGCCAGCAGTCCAGGGACGGCTAACTATGGCTACACCTTC.

This rearrangement joins TRBV7-2 to TRBJ2-7, with D unclear. The V end lost 1 base, the J end lost 5 bases, and 9 bases lay between the germline ends. Germline CDR1 reads SGHTA; CDR2 reads FQGNSA. The CDR3 spans 13 residues. For the CDR3, the DNA is TGTGCCAGCAGCTTAGGTCGAAGGGACGAGCAGTACTTC. It translates to CASSLGRRDEQYF.

CDR3 in DNA: TGCAGTGCTAGAGGCCAACAGGGGGCCGGCGAGCAGTACGTC. This gives the protein CSARGQQGAGEQYV. V gene TRBV20-1 combines with J gene TRBJ2-7; 9 bases are a match to TRBD1. The CDR3 length is 14 residues. V was pared by 1 base and J by 6 bases, with 7 bases of the junction left unmatched. Germline CDR1 reads DFQATT; CDR2 reads SNEGSKA (reference sequence).

The chain recombines TRBV18 with TRBJ2-7, with D perhaps being TRBD1 or TRBD2 (5 bases each). V was cut by 6 bases and J by 0 bases, with 15 bases left in between. The CDR3 is made up of 15 amino acids. Germline loops: CDR1 KGHSH, CDR2 LQKENI. Here the CDR3 DNA reads TGTGCCAGCTCCCCCCATCCAGGGACCTCCTACGAGCAGTACTTC. Translating it yields CASSPHPGTSYEQYF.

The rearrangement links TRBV10-3 to TRBJ2-1; 11 positions agree with TRBD2. Trimming took 11 bases from V and 2 from J; bases not matched to a gene: 8. The CDR3 is 15 amino acids. Germline V lookup: CDR1 ENHRY, CDR2 SYGVKD. CDR3 sequence (DNA): TGTGCCGTCCTAGCGGGGGGCCCCCCCTACAATGAGCAGTTCTTC. Residues: CAVLAGGPPYNEQFF.

This clonotype occurred a few times. This chain uses TRBV5-1 with TRBJ2-5, with 14 bases matching TRBD2. The germline CDR1 and CDR2 sequences are SGHRS and YFSETQ. CDR3 length: 19 amino acids. J gave up 2 bases and V 4 bases, and 13 bases lay outside the gene matches. The CDR3 loop reads CASSRRRTSGGWDQETQYF. The CDR3 nucleotides are TGCGCCAGCAGCCGCCGACGGACTAGCGGGGGGTGGGATCAAGAGACCCAGTACTTC. The complete variable domain, with remaining parts taken from reference TRBV5-1 and TRBJ2-5, reads KAGVTQTPRYLIKTRGQQVTLSCSPISGHRSVSWYQQTPGQGLQFLFEYFSETQRNKGNFPGRFSGRQFSNSRSEMNVSTLELGDSALYLCASSRRRTSGGWDQETQYFGPGTRLLVL.

The chain has TRBV28 and TRBJ2-5; tentatively, D is TRBD2 (6 bases). V shed 2 bases and J shed 6 bases, with 13 bases lying between them. Germline V gene data show CDR1 as MDHEN and CDR2 as SYDVKM. The CDR3 consists of 14 residues. In DNA, the CDR3 is TGTGCCAGCAGTTTAGTCGGGGGTAGGCAGACCCAGTACTTC. This gives the protein CASSLVGGRQTQYF.

This rearrangement joins TRBV5-1 to TRBJ2-3; 8 nucleotides align to TRBD2. V lost 7 bases to trimming and J lost 4 bases; unmatched junction nucleotides: 8. Germline-derived CDR1 and CDR2 are SGHRS and YFSETQ. CDR3 length: 14 residues. The CDR3 loop is CASGRAGGADTQYF. The CDR3 DNA follows: TGCGCCAGCGGTCGGGCGGGGGGCGCAGATACGCAGTATTTT.

A few counts support this clonotype. The chain has TRBV20-1 and TRBJ2-3, with D possibly TRBD2 on 6 matching bases. This CDR3 spans 14 amino acids. Germline lookup yields CDR1 DFQATT and CDR2 SNEGSKA (reference sequence). V was shortened by 5 bases and J by 0 bases, with 12 bases between the two germline ends. This CDR3 is CSAQEGSSTDTQYF. CDR3 bases: TGCAGTGCTCAGGAGGGGTCGAGCACAGATACGCAGTATTTT.

This clonotype occurred once. The V call is TRBV3-1, the J call TRBJ1-3; 7 bases are shared with TRBD1. Germline-derived CDR1 and CDR2 are LGHDT and YNNKEL (reference sequence). Trimming cost V 0 bases and J 8 bases; bases outside gene matches: 7. This CDR3 spans 15 amino acids. In DNA form, the CDR3 reads TGTGCCAGCAGCCAAGACCCCAGGGGGGGAGACACCATATATTTT. It yields the protein CASSQDPRGGDTIYF.